The 28 T cell receptor beta chains reported below all come from one sample, sequenced in a study of blood T cell repertoires in COVID-19. Clones were read by immunoSEQ multiplex PCR, and TCRdb kept only the in-frame ones, dropping some. The sample has about 100,000 clones, 65% to 90% seen once. The specimen sequenced was peripheral blood. These receptors were collected from a man between 60 and 75 years old with acute or convalescent COVID-19.

V usage is TRBV29-1 and J usage is TRBJ1-2, with D possibly being TRBD1 (6 bases). Trimming removed 2 bases from V and 5 bases from J, with 12 bases in between. Germline CDR1 reads SQVTM; CDR2 reads ANQGSEA. This CDR3 is built from 13 residues. The CDR3 DNA reads TGCAGCGTTGAAAAGGGTACAGGGTATGGCTACACCTTC. It is translated as CSVEKGTGYGYTF.

The rearrangement uses TRBV13 and TRBJ1-5; 8 bases are a match to TRBD1. V lost 4 bases to trimming and J lost 2 bases; unmatched junction nucleotides: 4. CDR1 is PRHDT, CDR2 FYEKMQ, per germline (reference sequence). The CDR3 is 15 amino acids. The CDR3 is CASSYGQGGNQPQHF. CDR3 nucleotides: TGTGCCAGCAGCTACGGACAGGGTGGCAATCAGCCCCAGCATTTT. Full variable domain (missing parts from reference TRBV13 and TRBJ1-5): AAGVIQSPRHLIKEKRETATLKCYPIPRHDTVYWYQQGPGQDPQFLISFYEKMQSDKGSIPDRFSAQQFSDYHSELNMSSLELGDSALYFCASSYGQGGNQPQHFGDGTRLSIL.

This clone has a handful of counts. V and J are TRBV2 and TRBJ1-2; D is unresolved. The CDR3 sequence is 15 residues long. V lost 2 bases to trimming and J lost 0 bases, with 10 bases between them. CDR1 is SNHLY, CDR2 FYNNEI, per germline. CDR3 DNA: TGTGCCAGCAGTGAAACGGTGGCGGCTAACTATGGCTACACCTTC. Its translation: CASSETVAANYGYTF. The complete variable domain, with remaining parts taken from reference TRBV2 and TRBJ1-2, reads EPEVTQTPSHQVTQMGQEVILRCVPISNHLYFYWYRQILGQKVEFLVSFYNNEISEKSEIFDDQFSVERPDGSNFTLKIRSTKLEDSAMYFCASSETVAANYGYTFGSGTRLTVV.

The rearrangement links TRBV15 to TRBJ2-7; tentatively, D is TRBD1 (6 bases). The V end lost 0 bases, the J end lost 6 bases, and 12 bases lay between the germline ends. This CDR3 region has 14 residues. Germline V lookup: CDR1 LNHNV, CDR2 YYDKDF (reference sequence). The CDR3 DNA reads as TGTGCCACCAGCAGAGATCCACACAGGGTCGAGCAGTACTTC. Translated: CATSRDPHRVEQYF.

This chain connects TRBV19 to TRBJ1-1, with TRBD1 matching over 7 bases. Trimming cost V 7 bases and J 4 bases; bases outside gene matches: 9. Germline CDR1 and CDR2: LNHDA and SQIVND (reference sequence). CDR3 length: 14 amino acids. The CDR3 sequence is CASTTGAVGTEAFF. CDR3 in DNA: TGTGCCAGTACCACAGGGGCGGTGGGCACTGAAGCTTTCTTT. Full variable domain (remainder filled in from reference TRBV19 and TRBJ1-1): DGGITQSPKYLFRKEGQNVTLSCEQNLNHDAMYWYRQDPGQGLRLIYYSQIVNDFQKGDIAEGYSVSREKKESFPLTVTSAQKNPTAFYLCASTTGAVGTEAFFGQGTRLTVV.

The V and J genes are TRBV28 and TRBJ2-1; D is unclear. CDR3 length equals 13 residues. V shed 3 bases and J shed 9 bases, with 12 bases lying between them. The germline V gene has CDR1 MDHEN and CDR2 SYDVKM. The CDR3, as DNA: TGTGCCAGCAGTTTGCGTGGGTCGGGTGAGCAGTTCTTC. Translation gives CASSLRGSGEQFF. Using reference TRBV28 and TRBJ2-1 for the parts outside the CDR3, the full variable domain is DVKVTQSSRYLVKRTGEKVFLECVQDMDHENMFWYRQDPGLGLRLIYFSYDVKMKEKGDIPEGYSVSREKKERFSLILESASTNQTSMYLCASSLRGSGEQFFGPGTRLTVL.

This chain connects TRBV5-1 to TRBJ2-3; D is possibly TRBD1 (5 bases). The CDR3 sequence is 15 residues long. Germline assignment: CDR1 SGHRS and CDR2 YFSETQ. The V and J ends lost 4 bases and 2 bases respectively, with 14 bases between them. CDR3 in DNA: TGCGCCAGCAGCCTTCCCGACAGTCCCACAGATACGCAGTATTTT. The encoded protein is CASSLPDSPTDTQYF.

The V gene is TRBV6-4, the J gene TRBJ2-2; D may be TRBD2 (5 bases). Germline V gives CDR1 MRHNA, CDR2 SNTAGT. This CDR3 is built from 14 residues. Trimming pared 6 bases from V and 5 bases from J, leaving 13 bases between. The CDR3 DNA follows: TGTGCCAGCAGCGACGGAGGAGAAACCGGGGAGCTGTTTTTT. Residues: CASSDGGETGELFF.

V and J are TRBV5-5 and TRBJ2-7; D uncertain. CDR1 and CDR2 from the germline V gene are SGHKS and YYEKEE (reference sequence). CDR3 length: 15 residues. V was cut by 4 bases and J by 1 base, with 15 bases left in between. CDR3 protein: CASSTNPFSSYEQYF. In DNA, the CDR3 is TGTGCCAGCAGCACAAACCCGTTCTCATCCTACGAGCAGTACTTC.

As DNA, the CDR3 is TGTGCCATCCATAACACCGGGACTACCCCCTACGAGCAGTACTTC. It encodes CAIHNTGTTPYEQYF. The rearrangement joins TRBV6-5 to TRBJ2-7; the match to TRBD2 covers 7 bases. There are 15 residues in the CDR3. Trimming at V came to 10 bases and at J to 2 bases, leaving 14 bases not matched to a gene. Germline values: CDR1 MNHEY, CDR2 SVGAGI.

This clone occurred once. The genes are TRBV7-2 and TRBJ1-6, with TRBD1 identical over 12 bases. The CDR3 loop spans 15 amino acids. With 5 bases clipped from V and 9 bases from J, the junction kept 5 bases outside the gene matches. Germline assignment: CDR1 SGHTA and CDR2 FQGNSA. The CDR3 bases are TGTGCCAGCAGCCCTCCGGGACAGGGGGCTTCACCCCTCCACTTT. This encodes CASSPPGQGASPLHF.

The chain carries TRBV3-1 (or the pseudogene TRBV3-2) and TRBJ2-1; D is perhaps TRBD2 (5 bases). Trimming left V 1 base short and J 15 bases short, with 16 bases between. The CDR3 extends over 13 amino acids. Germline V gene lookup returns CDR1 LGHDT and CDR2 YNNKEL (reference sequence). CDR3 region: CASSQGHTREPFF. CDR3 DNA sequence: TGTGCCAGCAGCCAAGGCCACACTAGGGAACCGTTCTTC.

This chain uses TRBV6-5 with TRBJ1-6; 8 bases map to TRBD1. Germline loops: CDR1 MNHEY, CDR2 SVGAGI. The CDR3 loop spans 15 amino acids. J gave up 4 bases and V 6 bases, and 5 bases lay outside the gene matches. The CDR3 region is CASSFGQGYNSPLHF. The CDR3 DNA reads as TGTGCCAGCAGCTTTGGACAGGGTTATAATTCACCCCTCCACTTT.

CDR3: CASSTSGGALDTQYF. The DNA of the CDR3 is TGTGCCAGCAGCACTAGCGGGGGGGCCTTAGATACGCAGTATTTT. This sequence joins TRBV9 and TRBJ2-3; 13 bases are a match to TRBD2. CDR1 SGDLS and CDR2 YYNGEE come from the germline V gene. The V segment lost 4 bases and the J segment 5 bases; nucleotides outside the gene matches: 4. CDR3 length equals 15 residues.

Only one count was recorded for this clone. CDR3 in DNA: TGTGCCACCAGCAGAGATTTCTCTTCTCAGGCTAGCGGGAGTTACAATGAGCAGTTCTTC. This encodes CATSRDFSSQASGSYNEQFF. The chain links TRBV15 to TRBJ2-1, with TRBD2 matching over 10 bases. The length of the CDR3 is 20 residues. Per the germline V gene, CDR1 is LNHNV and CDR2 is YYDKDF (reference sequence). The V segment lost 0 bases and the J segment 4 bases; nucleotides outside the gene matches: 15. The whole variable domain, remainder taken from reference TRBV15 and TRBJ2-1, is DAMVIQNPRYQVTQFGKPVTLSCSQTLNHNVMYWYQQKSSQAPKLLFHYYDKDFNNEADTPDNFQSRRPNTSFCFLDIRSPGLGDTAMYLCATSRDFSSQASGSYNEQFFGPGTRLTVL.

This chain uses TRBV6-5 with TRBJ2-3; TRBD1 aligns across 7 bases. This CDR3 spans 14 amino acids. Germline trimming cut 6 bases from V and 3 bases from J; bases unmatched to any gene: 6. The germline CDR1 and CDR2 sequences are MNHEY and SVGAGI. The CDR3 protein is CASRRQGFTDTQYF. The CDR3 DNA follows: TGTGCCAGCAGACGACAGGGTTTTACAGATACGCAGTATTTT.

The V gene is TRBV7-6, the J gene TRBJ2-7; 9 bases line up with TRBD1. J gave up 1 base and V 5 bases, and 6 bases lay outside the gene matches. Germline-derived CDR1 and CDR2 are SGHVS and FNYEAQ. This CDR3 is 15 amino acids long. CDR3 bases: TGTGCCAGCAGCAAGACCGGGACAGGGTCCTACGAGCAGTACTTC. It codes for CASSKTGTGSYEQYF.

This clone was detected once. The rearrangement links TRBV4-1 to TRBJ1-6; TRBD1 aligns across 8 bases. With 0 bases clipped from V and 9 bases from J, the junction kept 10 bases outside the gene matches. The germline gives CDR1 MGHRA, CDR2 YSYEKL. The CDR3 spans 17 residues. The CDR3 bases are TGCGCCAGCAGCCAAGATCGATCGGACAGGGCTGGTTCACCCCTCCACTTT. It codes for CASSQDRSDRAGSPLHF.

CDR3 protein: CASSLDTGVYNEQFF. DNA for the CDR3: TGTGCCAGCAGCTTAGATACAGGGGTCTACAATGAGCAGTTCTTC. J is TRBJ2-1 and V is TRBV11-1; 7 positions match TRBD1. This CDR3 region has 15 residues. Germline CDR1 reads SGHAT; CDR2 reads FQDESV (reference sequence). V was pared by 1 base and J by 3 bases, with 3 bases of the junction left unmatched.

This chain connects TRBV5-1 to TRBJ2-1; 7 bases align to TRBD2. V was pared by 3 bases and J by 2 bases, with 5 bases of the junction left unmatched. This CDR3 has 15 amino acids. CDR1 is SGHRS, CDR2 YFSETQ, per germline. CDR3: CASSSSGLTYNEQFF. The CDR3 DNA reads as TGCGCCAGCAGCTCCTCGGGACTAACCTACAATGAGCAGTTCTTC.

The chain is built from TRBV4-2 and TRBJ1-5; 7 nucleotides align to TRBD1. Germline CDR1 LGHNA, CDR2 YNFKEQ. The CDR3 extends over 17 amino acids. Trimming took 5 bases from V and 0 from J; bases not matched to a gene: 10. The CDR3 protein is CASSYTGTANSNQPQHF. The CDR3 bases are TGTGCCAGCAGCTATACCGGGACAGCAAATAGCAATCAGCCCCAGCATTTT.

The chain couples TRBV10-2 to TRBJ2-1; D perhaps matches TRBD2 (6 bases). Germline V gene data show CDR1 as WSHSY and CDR2 as SAAADI. This CDR3 region has 15 residues. V lost 2 bases and J lost 6, with 14 bases in between. CDR3 region: CASSEGGDWGNEQFF. Written as DNA, the CDR3 is TGCGCCAGCAGTGAGGGAGGGGACTGGGGCAATGAGCAGTTCTTC.

The genes are TRBV18 and TRBJ2-7; 7 nucleotides line up with TRBD1. V lost 4 bases and J lost 0; bases outside the gene matches: 12. Germline CDR1 reads KGHSH; CDR2 reads LQKENI. The CDR3 has 17 amino acids. The CDR3 sequence: CASSRRIGQESSYEQYF. In DNA, the CDR3 is TGTGCCAGCTCACGGCGCATCGGACAGGAGAGCTCCTACGAGCAGTACTTC.

The gene calls are TRBV6-6 and TRBJ2-7; D unresolved. Trimming removed 2 bases at V and 3 bases at J, with 11 bases between. This CDR3 contains 14 residues. Germline V gene data show CDR1 as MNHNY and CDR2 as SVGAGI (reference sequence). CDR3 loop: CASSYTQAYYEQYF. The CDR3 region has the DNA TGTGCCAGCAGTTACACGCAGGCGTACTACGAGCAGTACTTC.

The V call is TRBV9, the J call TRBJ2-7; 12 bases align to TRBD2. J was trimmed by 3 bases and V by 3 bases; bases with no gene match: 7. This CDR3 region has 16 residues. Germline V gene lookup returns CDR1 SGDLS and CDR2 YYNGEE. CDR3: CASSGLAGGLNYEQYF. The CDR3 DNA follows: TGTGCCAGCAGCGGGCTAGCGGGAGGGCTAAACTACGAGCAGTACTTC.

The chain is built from TRBV12-3 or TRBV12-4 and TRBJ1-2; tentatively, D is TRBD1 (6 bases). The V gene lost 5 bases and the J gene lost 2 bases, with 9 bases spanning the gap. The CDR3 has 13 amino acids. CDR3 coding DNA: TGTGCCAGCAGTCACAGGGAGAACTATGGCTACACCTTC. This sequence encodes CASSHRENYGYTF.

CDR3 in amino acids: CASSPTGGEETQYF. The CDR3 DNA reads as TGCGCCAGCAGCCCGACAGGGGGCGAGGAGACCCAGTACTTC. The chain joins TRBV5-1 to TRBJ2-5; 10 bases line up with TRBD1. From germline, CDR1 is SGHRS and CDR2 YFSETQ. V lost 4 bases to trimming and J lost 5 bases; unmatched junction nucleotides: 5. This CDR3 comprises 14 residues.

A few counts support this clone. The rearrangement uses TRBV11-3 and TRBJ2-1, with TRBD2 matching 10 bases. Trimming removed 2 bases from V and 4 bases from J; junction bases left unmatched: 5. CDR1 and CDR2 (germline): SGHNT, YENEEA. The CDR3 consists of 16 residues. Written as DNA, the CDR3 is TGTGCCAGCAGCTTACGGACTAGCGGTTTATACAATGAGCAGTTCTTC. Translating gives CASSLRTSGLYNEQFF.